The 29 T cell receptor beta chains below were found in one sample sequenced in a study of T-cell reconstitution after alpha-beta-depleted transplantation in children. Molecular barcoding with unique molecular identifiers was used for the TCRbeta library. TCRdb recomputed calls from the PCR reads with MiXCR, one row per CDR3 protein. Of about a million distinct CDR3 sequences listed, about 29% were seen once; the top ten hold 28%. The sample here was PBMCs, mostly from graft donor cells, taken 360 days after TCRalphabeta/CD19-depleted stem cell transplant. The receptor source for this set is a boy in the first two years of life who had a stem cell transplant for SCID, so the T cells may come from the graft donor.

This sequence joins TRBV7-9 and TRBJ2-4; D is undetermined. CDR3 length equals 15 residues. Per germline, CDR1 SEHNR and CDR2 FQNEAQ (reference sequence). With 5 bases removed from V and 0 bases from J, the gap between germline ends came to 11 bases. The CDR3: CASSPDLVAKNIQYF. The CDR3, as DNA: TGTGCCAGCAGCCCCGACCTGGTAGCCAAAAACATTCAGTACTTC.

V gene TRBV5-1 combines with J gene TRBJ2-7; tentatively, D is TRBD1 (5 bases). Looked up from germline, CDR1 is SGHRS and CDR2 is YFSETQ. This CDR3 spans 14 amino acids. V shed 4 bases and J shed 7 bases, with 18 bases lying between them. The CDR3 here is CASSTGFPRGEQYF. The CDR3 nucleotides read TGCGCCAGCAGCACAGGTTTCCCTCGTGGGGAGCAGTACTTC. Full variable domain (rest looked up from reference TRBV5-1 and TRBJ2-7): KAGVTQTPRYLIKTRGQQVTLSCSPISGHRSVSWYQQTPGQGLQFLFEYFSETQRNKGNFPGRFSGRQFSNSRSEMNVSTLELGDSALYLCASSTGFPRGEQYFGPGTRLTVT.

The V gene is TRBV4-1, the J gene TRBJ2-7; D is unclear. Germline V gene sequence: CDR1 MGHRA, CDR2 YSYEKL. This CDR3 has 13 amino acids. The V end lost 3 bases, the J end lost 0 bases, and 6 bases lay between the germline ends. The CDR3 bases are TGCGCCAGCAGCCAGTTGTTCTCCTACGAGCAGTACTTC. It is translated as CASSQLFSYEQYF.

The chain is built from TRBV5-1 and TRBJ1-3; no clear D gene. In germline, CDR1 is SGHRS, CDR2 YFSETQ. CDR3 length: 13 amino acids. V was trimmed by 0 bases and J by 5 bases, leaving 6 bases between them. The chain's CDR3 is CASSLDGRNTIYF. The CDR3 bases are TGCGCCAGCAGCTTGGACGGACGAAACACCATATATTTT.

This clonotype was counted only a few times. The J gene is TRBJ2-7, the V gene TRBV5-6; TRBD1 or TRBD2 may be the D gene (6 bases each). Germline-derived CDR1 and CDR2 are SGHDT and YYEEEE. The length of the CDR3 is 15 residues. The ends were cut back, 4 bases at V and 5 bases at J, with 19 bases in the middle. The CDR3 DNA is TGTGCCAGCAGCAACAGAAACACCGGGGGCCACGAGCAGTACTTC. The encoded protein is CASSNRNTGGHEQYF.

This chain uses TRBV20-1 with TRBJ1-6; D is perhaps TRBD1 (5 bases). CDR1 DFQATT and CDR2 SNEGSKA come from the germline V gene (reference sequence). Trimming removed 3 bases from V and 8 bases from J, with 17 bases in between. This CDR3 is 15 amino acids long. The CDR3: CSASSPVMGDSPLHF. CDR3 nucleotide sequence: TGCAGTGCTAGTAGTCCTGTAATGGGGGATTCACCCCTCCACTTT.

This clonotype was seen only once. This rearrangement joins TRBV28 to TRBJ2-3, with D possibly matching TRBD2 (6 bases). This CDR3 has 13 amino acids. The germline CDR1 and CDR2 sequences are MDHEN and SYDVKM. Trimming shortened V by 5 bases and J by 8 bases, and 14 bases separated the two germline ends. The chain's CDR3 is CASSGGLAGTQYF. The CDR3 nucleotides are TGTGCCAGCAGTGGGGGACTGGCTGGTACGCAGTATTTT.

This clonotype was counted between two and nine times. The V and J genes are TRBV3-1 and TRBJ2-7; D is undetermined. Trimming took off 3 bases at V and 6 bases at J, with 6 bases between the two ends. Germline loops: CDR1 LGHDT, CDR2 YNNKEL (reference sequence). CDR3 length: 11 residues. The CDR3 DNA is TGTGCCAGCAGCCACGCCACCGAGCAGTACTTC. Translated: CASSHATEQYF.

V gene TRBV19 combines with J gene TRBJ1-4; D is uncertain. This CDR3 has 15 residues. Germline loops: CDR1 LNHDA, CDR2 SQIVND (reference sequence). The germline V and J ends were trimmed by 1 base and 0 bases, with 6 bases remaining between them. CDR3 DNA sequence: TGTGCCAGTAGTATAGGCGTATCAACTAATGAAAAACTGTTTTTT. Translated: CASSIGVSTNEKLFF.

This chain uses TRBV2 with TRBJ2-2, with a weak D call TRBD2 (5 bases). Germline V gives CDR1 SNHLY, CDR2 FYNNEI. The CDR3 length is 16 residues. The V and J ends lost 1 base and 3 bases respectively, with 12 bases between them. DNA of the CDR3: TGTGCCAGCAGTGAAGTAGAGCAGGAGGACACCGGGGAGCTGTTTTTT. It translates to CASSEVEQEDTGELFF.

This chain's CDR3 is CASSLGGPTGKGGYGYTF. For the CDR3, the DNA is TGTGCCAGCAGCTTGGGGGGACCGACAGGGAAGGGGGGCTATGGCTACACCTTC. This sequence joins TRBV5-5 and TRBJ1-2, with 7 bases lining up with TRBD1. The junction had 15 bases not matched to a gene; V was cut back by 0 bases and J by 4 bases. Germline CDR1 and CDR2: SGHKS and YYEKEE (reference sequence). This CDR3 is 18 amino acids long. The full variable domain, with the rest looked up from reference TRBV5-5 and TRBJ1-2, is DAGVTQSPTHLIKTRGQQVTLRCSPISGHKSVSWYQQVLGQGPQFIFQYYEKEERGRGNFPDRFSARQFPNYSSELNVNALLLGDSALYLCASSLGGPTGKGGYGYTFGSGTRLTVV.

This chain's CDR3 is CSASRGGIINEQFF. The CDR3, as DNA: TGCAGTGCTTCTCGGGGGGGGATTATTAATGAGCAGTTCTTC. The chain uses TRBV20-1 and TRBJ2-1; 8 nucleotides agree with TRBD2. J was trimmed by 7 bases and V by 5 bases; bases with no gene match: 10. The CDR3 totals 14 residues. Germline loops: CDR1 DFQATT, CDR2 SNEGSKA (reference sequence).

This clonotype was found a few times. The chain is built from TRBV10-3 and TRBJ2-7, with D possibly matching TRBD1 (6 bases). Trimming took 5 bases from V and 6 from J, leaving 8 bases between them. The CDR3 spans 11 residues. CDR1 and CDR2 from the germline V gene are ENHRY and SYGVKD. As DNA, the CDR3 is TGTGCCATCAGTACAGGGTCCGAGCAGTACTTC. Encoded protein: CAISTGSEQYF.

This clonotype was detected a few times. The V gene is TRBV3-1, the J gene TRBJ2-7; D uncertain. V dropped 1 base and J dropped 5 bases, with 6 bases sitting between them. CDR3 length: 12 residues. CDR1 and CDR2 from the germline V gene are LGHDT and YNNKEL (reference sequence). In DNA form, the CDR3 reads TGTGCCAGCAGCCAAGGCGTCGACGAGCAGTACTTC. The encoded protein is CASSQGVDEQYF.

This clonotype was seen only a few times. V is TRBV6-2 or TRBV6-3 and J is TRBJ2-1, with 7 positions matching TRBD2. Germline lookup yields CDR1 MNHEY and CDR2 SVGEGT. The CDR3 sequence is 17 residues long. V trimming: 2 bases; J trimming: 9 bases; junction bases outside the gene matches: 16. CDR3 bases: TGTGCCAGCAGTTACGCCCCCGGGACTATCTCCCTCGGTGAGCAGTTCTTC. Protein sequence: CASSYAPGTISLGEQFF.

This clonotype turned up a few times. The CDR3, as DNA: TGTGCCACCAGCAGAGATCGGAGTGAGACCCAGTACTTC. It translates to CATSRDRSETQYF. V and J are TRBV15 and TRBJ2-5; D gene unclear. Trimming took off 0 bases at V and 5 bases at J, with 7 bases between the two ends. The CDR3 sequence is 13 residues long. CDR1 and CDR2 from the germline V gene are LNHNV and YYDKDF (reference sequence).

This chain uses TRBV24-1 with TRBJ2-5; TRBD2 agrees at 13 bases. The CDR3 length is 17 residues. The V gene end was trimmed by 4 bases and the J gene end by 1 base; junction bases not matched to a gene: 5. In germline, CDR1 is KGHDR, CDR2 SFDVKD. The chain's CDR3 is CATSEGLAGLFQETQYF. CDR3 nucleotide sequence: TGTGCCACCAGTGAGGGACTAGCGGGGCTTTTCCAAGAGACCCAGTACTTC.

The chain is built from TRBV12-3 or TRBV12-4 and TRBJ2-2, with D unclear. The CDR3 runs to 16 residues. Between the trimmed V and J ends, which lost 6 bases and 0 bases, there was a span of 14 bases. The CDR3 nucleotides are TGTGCCAGCAGCCGGCAGAGGTTACCGAACACCGGGGAGCTGTTTTTT. Its translation is CASSRQRLPNTGELFF.

The chain is built from TRBV12-3 or TRBV12-4 and TRBJ2-2; tentative D call: TRBD2 (5 bases). Trimming took off 8 bases at V and 6 bases at J, with 10 bases between the two ends. The CDR3 loop spans 12 amino acids. This CDR3 reads CASGGWAGELFF. CDR3 nucleotides: TGTGCCAGCGGAGGTTGGGCCGGGGAGCTGTTTTTT.

This chain joins TRBV20-1 and TRBJ1-1; D not resolved. CDR1 and CDR2 from the germline V gene are DFQATT and SNEGSKA (reference sequence). The CDR3 is 14 amino acids. CDR3 in amino acids: CSPHLPGPNTEAFF. The CDR3 DNA follows: TGCAGCCCACACCTGCCCGGGCCGAACACTGAAGCTTTCTTT.

On this clonotype itself: Relative to the germline gene, one junction end is altered; a read error may explain this. The V gene is TRBV2, the J gene TRBJ1-4; TRBD1 aligns across 7 bases. Germline V lookup: CDR1 SNHLY, CDR2 FYNNEI. This CDR3 spans 13 amino acids. CDR3 region: CASSRDSNEKVFF. For the CDR3, the DNA is TGTGCCAGCTCCCGGGACAGTAATGAAAAAGTGTTTTTT.

The chain is built from TRBV6-2 or TRBV6-3 and TRBJ2-7; 9 nucleotides match TRBD1. Germline loops: CDR1 MNHEY, CDR2 SVGEGT. J was trimmed by 3 bases and V by 4 bases; bases with no gene match: 7. The CDR3 is 15 residues long. The CDR3 reads CASSSWDRVHYEQYF. CDR3 DNA: TGTGCCAGCAGTTCATGGGACAGGGTGCACTACGAGCAGTACTTC.

This chain links TRBV4-3 with TRBJ2-7; D is perhaps TRBD1 (8 bases). V gave up 0 bases and J gave up 5 bases, with 20 bases separating them. Germline assignment: CDR1 LGHNA and CDR2 YSLEER. The CDR3 sequence is 17 residues long. The CDR3 spells CASSQDWGNRGGNEQYF. The CDR3 bases are TGCGCCAGCAGCCAAGATTGGGGAAACAGGGGGGGTAACGAGCAGTACTTC.

This clonotype was observed a few times. The chain has TRBV11-2 and TRBJ1-2; perhaps TRBD1 as D (6 bases). The CDR3 loop spans 12 amino acids. The germline V and J ends were trimmed by 5 bases and 8 bases, with 12 bases remaining between them. Per the germline V gene, CDR1 is SGHAT and CDR2 is FQNNGV. CDR3 bases: TGTGCCAGCAGCCGTACAGGGAAGGGCTACACCTTC. This sequence encodes CASSRTGKGYTF.

The CDR3 loop is CAIGASGDYEQYF. CDR3 bases: TGTGCAATAGGGGCTTCCGGGGACTACGAGCAGTACTTC. The chain is built from TRBV28 and TRBJ2-7; D may correspond to TRBD1 or TRBD2 (5 bases each). The CDR3 totals 13 residues. Per the germline V gene, CDR1 is MDHEN and CDR2 is SYDVKM.

V and J are TRBV6-2 or TRBV6-3 and TRBJ1-4, with D perhaps matching TRBD1 (6 bases). V was shortened by 6 bases and J by 2 bases, with 16 bases between the two germline ends. The CDR3 spans 16 residues. Germline V gene data show CDR1 as MNHEY and CDR2 as SVGEGT. The chain's CDR3 is CASRPGRGPTNEKLFF. CDR3 nucleotide sequence: TGTGCCAGCAGACCGGGGCGGGGGCCTACTAATGAAAAACTGTTTTTT.

The chain uses TRBV28 and TRBJ2-7; weak D call: TRBD2 (6 bases). The CDR3 is 12 amino acids. CDR1 MDHEN and CDR2 SYDVKM come from the germline V gene. Trimming took 3 bases from V and 5 from J, leaving 8 bases between them. The CDR3 spells CASSFWGDEQYF. The CDR3, as DNA: TGTGCCAGCAGTTTCTGGGGGGACGAGCAGTACTTC.

This clonotype was seen just once. The chain carries TRBV5-1 and TRBJ2-3, with 8 bases lining up with TRBD1. The germline V gene encodes CDR1 SGHRS and CDR2 YFSETQ. The CDR3 runs to 15 residues. J was trimmed by 5 bases and V by 1 base; bases with no gene match: 6. The CDR3 protein is CASSLRQGIRDTQYF. Here the CDR3 DNA reads TGCGCCAGCAGCTTGCGACAGGGGATAAGAGATACGCAGTATTTT.

The chain carries TRBV20-1 and TRBJ2-7, with 8 bases lining up with TRBD2. Per the germline V gene, CDR1 is DFQATT and CDR2 is SNEGSKA (reference sequence). J gave up 4 bases and V 8 bases, and 16 bases lay outside the gene matches. The CDR3 runs 15 residues. The CDR3 sequence is CSPCGSGVPLYEQYF. In nucleotides, the CDR3 is TGCAGTCCCTGCGGTAGCGGGGTCCCCTTGTACGAGCAGTACTTC.